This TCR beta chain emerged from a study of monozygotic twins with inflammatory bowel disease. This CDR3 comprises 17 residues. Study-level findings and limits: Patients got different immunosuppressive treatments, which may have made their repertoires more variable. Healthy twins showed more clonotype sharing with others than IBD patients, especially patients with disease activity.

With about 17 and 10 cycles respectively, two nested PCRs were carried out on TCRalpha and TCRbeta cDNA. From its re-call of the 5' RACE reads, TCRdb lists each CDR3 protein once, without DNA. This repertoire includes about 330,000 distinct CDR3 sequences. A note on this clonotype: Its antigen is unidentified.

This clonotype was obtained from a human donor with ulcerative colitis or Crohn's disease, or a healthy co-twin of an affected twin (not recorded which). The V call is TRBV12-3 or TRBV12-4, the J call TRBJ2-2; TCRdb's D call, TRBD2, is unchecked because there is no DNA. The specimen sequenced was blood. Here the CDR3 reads CASSFRTSGSDTGELFF.